A single sample is the source of the 27 T cell receptor beta chains below, sequenced in a study of T cell responses to AZD1222 COVID-19 vaccine. Some clones are missing from TCRdb's copy, which holds only in-frame ones; the method was immunoSEQ multiplex PCR. The repertoire includes around 84,000 clones, 70% to 90% of them detected once, and about 1.6% sits in the top ten. The sequencing here drew on peripheral blood, taken on day 0 of AZD1222 vaccination. The source is an adult in good health.

Only one count was recorded for this clone. This rearrangement joins TRBV30 to TRBJ1-2; D ambiguous. From germline, CDR1 is GTSNPN and CDR2 SVGIG (reference sequence). The CDR3 sequence is 13 residues long. V lost 0 bases, J lost 4 bases, and 9 bases lay in between. The CDR3 protein is CAWSVSVSYGYTF. CDR3 nucleotides: TGTGCCTGGAGTGTTTCAGTCTCCTATGGCTACACCTTC.

The chain combines TRBV3-1 (or the pseudogene TRBV3-2) with TRBJ2-1; TRBD2 might be the D (6 bases). Germline V gene sequence: CDR1 LGHDT, CDR2 YNNKEL (reference sequence). CDR3 size: 20 residues. The V end lost 1 base, the J end lost 3 bases, and 25 bases lay between the germline ends. CDR3 sequence: CASSQGVSGPGLPYYNEQFF. Here the CDR3 DNA reads TGTGCCAGCAGCCAAGGAGTTTCAGGGCCCGGACTACCCTACTACAATGAGCAGTTCTTC.

CDR3: CASSQEAGGLYGYTF. CDR3 DNA: TGCGCCAGCAGCCAAGAGGCAGGGGGGTTATATGGCTACACCTTC. This sequence joins TRBV4-3 and TRBJ1-2; 7 bases agree with TRBD1. The CDR3 is made up of 15 amino acids. Germline-derived CDR1 and CDR2 are LGHNA and YSLEER. Trimming cost V 0 bases and J 5 bases; bases outside gene matches: 6.

The rearrangement links TRBV29-1 to TRBJ1-1; TRBD1 agrees at 9 bases. The junction had 7 bases not matched to a gene; V was cut back by 4 bases and J by 4 bases. The CDR3 has 14 residues. From germline, CDR1 is SQVTM and CDR2 ANQGSEA. The CDR3 here is CSVVKQGAFTEAFF. CDR3 DNA sequence: TGCAGCGTTGTAAAACAGGGGGCTTTCACTGAAGCTTTCTTT.

The rearrangement links TRBV3-1 (or the pseudogene TRBV3-2) to TRBJ1-1, with no clear D. CDR1 and CDR2 (germline): LGHDT, YNNKEL (reference sequence). V lost 4 bases and J lost 0, with 6 bases in between. This CDR3 spans 13 amino acids. CDR3 nucleotides: TGTGCCAGCAGCCCCGCGGTGAACACTGAAGCTTTCTTT. Its protein is CASSPAVNTEAFF.

This chain connects TRBV7-9 to TRBJ1-6; D not certain. This CDR3 has 17 residues. The germline V gene encodes CDR1 SEHNR and CDR2 FQNEAQ (reference sequence). Trimming left V 1 base short and J 8 bases short, with 18 bases between. The CDR3 DNA is TGTGCCAGCAGCTTAGGGGCAGGAGGTTCGGTGGATTCACCCCTCCACTTT. This gives the protein CASSLGAGGSVDSPLHF.

The J gene is TRBJ2-5, the V gene TRBV20-1; possible D gene TRBD2, 6 bases. The CDR3 is 13 amino acids. The germline V gene has CDR1 DFQATT and CDR2 SNEGSKA (reference sequence). Trimming removed 3 bases from V and 2 bases from J, with 10 bases in between. CDR3 bases: TGCAGTGCTAGTCGCGGGGTGCAAGAGACCCAGTACTTC. The encoded protein is CSASRGVQETQYF.

The V and J genes are TRBV11-2 and TRBJ2-2, with D possibly TRBD2 on 6 matching bases. This CDR3 is built from 16 residues. Germline V gene data show CDR1 as SGHAT and CDR2 as FQNNGV. With 2 bases removed from V and 0 bases from J, the gap between germline ends came to 10 bases. DNA for the CDR3: TGTGCCAGCAGCTTAATGGGAGGTTCGAACACCGGGGAGCTGTTTTTT. As protein: CASSLMGGSNTGELFF.

The V call is TRBV19, the J call TRBJ2-7, with 12 bases lining up with TRBD2. The CDR3 is made up of 17 amino acids. Germline loops: CDR1 LNHDA, CDR2 SQIVND (reference sequence). The V segment lost 5 bases and the J segment 0 bases; nucleotides outside the gene matches: 8. In DNA, the CDR3 is TGTGCCAGTAGTGGAGCCGGGACTAGCGGGCCCTCCTACGAGCAGTACTTC. Translation: CASSGAGTSGPSYEQYF. The full variable domain, its missing parts supplied by reference TRBV19 and TRBJ2-7, is DGGITQSPKYLFRKEGQNVTLSCEQNLNHDAMYWYRQDPGQGLRLIYYSQIVNDFQKGDIAEGYSVSREKKESFPLTVTSAQKNPTAFYLCASSGAGTSGPSYEQYFGPGTRLTVT.

The gene calls are TRBV18 and TRBJ2-1; D could derive from TRBD1 or TRBD2 (6 bases each). The CDR3 contains 16 residues. Per germline, CDR1 KGHSH and CDR2 LQKENI. V was cut by 4 bases and J by 8 bases, with 21 bases left in between. Here the CDR3 DNA reads TGTGCCAGCTCACTGCTGGACAGCCCTTCTAGCGATGAGCAGTTCTTC. This translates into CASSLLDSPSSDEQFF.

J is TRBJ1-1 and V is TRBV7-9, with D possibly matching TRBD1 (6 bases). This CDR3 is built from 15 residues. V was clipped by 5 bases and J by 3 bases, with 16 bases between them. The germline gives CDR1 SEHNR, CDR2 FQNEAQ (reference sequence). The CDR3 is CASSLIRGQDTEAFF. The CDR3, as DNA: TGTGCCAGCAGCCTGATCCGGGGGCAGGACACTGAAGCTTTCTTT. The full variable domain, its missing parts supplied by reference TRBV7-9 and TRBJ1-1, is DTGVSQNPRHKITKRGQNVTFRCDPISEHNRLYWYRQTLGQGPEFLTYFQNEAQLEKSRLLSDRFSAERPKGSFSTLEIQRTEQGDSAMYLCASSLIRGQDTEAFFGQGTRLTVV.

This clone was detected only once. This chain links TRBV3-1 (or the pseudogene TRBV3-2) with TRBJ1-4, with D unclear. The V gene lost 5 bases and the J gene lost 0 bases, with 7 bases spanning the gap. The CDR3 totals 14 residues. Germline lookup yields CDR1 LGHDT and CDR2 YNNKEL (reference sequence). Here the CDR3 reads CASSSEPTNEKLFF. The CDR3 DNA sequence: TGTGCCAGCAGCTCGGAGCCAACTAATGAAAAACTGTTTTTT.

The rearrangement uses TRBV6-2 or TRBV6-3 and TRBJ1-2; D possibly corresponds to TRBD1 (6 bases). This CDR3 spans 14 amino acids. The ends were cut back, 2 bases at V and 7 bases at J, with 14 bases in the middle. CDR1 and CDR2 (germline): MNHEY, SVGEGT. CDR3: CASSYVGQGLGYTF. The CDR3 coding sequence is TGTGCCAGCAGTTACGTCGGCCAGGGGCTTGGCTACACCTTC.

The chain employs TRBV3-1 (or the pseudogene TRBV3-2) and TRBJ1-3; possibly TRBD1 for D (5 bases). V was trimmed by 0 bases and J by 0 bases, leaving 12 bases between them. CDR1 LGHDT and CDR2 YNNKEL come from the germline V gene (reference sequence). This CDR3 comprises 17 residues. The CDR3 is CASSQDGSGVSGNTIYF. The CDR3 bases are TGTGCCAGCAGCCAAGACGGTTCGGGGGTCTCTGGAAACACCATATATTTT.

CDR3 nucleotides: TGTGCCAGCAGTCGGGACTCCTATGTTGGATACGAGCAGTACTTC. This translates into CASSRDSYVGYEQYF. The chain employs TRBV6-5 and TRBJ2-7; weak D call: TRBD2 (6 bases). Germline V CDR1 and CDR2: MNHEY, SVGAGI. V was pared by 5 bases and J by 4 bases, with 18 bases between. The CDR3 totals 15 residues.

The rearrangement joins TRBV15 to TRBJ2-3; no reliable D call. CDR1 is LNHNV, CDR2 YYDKDF, per germline (reference sequence). The CDR3 contains 14 residues. V was trimmed by 1 base and J by 2 bases, leaving 7 bases between them. CDR3 sequence: CATSRGGNTDTQYF. The CDR3 region has the DNA TGTGCCACCAGCAGAGGTGGGAACACAGATACGCAGTATTTT.

This sequence joins TRBV10-3 and TRBJ2-3; D call uncertain. The V end lost 4 bases, the J end lost 3 bases, and 8 bases lay between the germline ends. The CDR3 length is 13 residues. Germline V gives CDR1 ENHRY, CDR2 SYGVKD. CDR3 loop: CAISVGGTDTQYF. DNA of the CDR3: TGTGCCATCAGTGTTGGTGGGACAGATACGCAGTATTTT.

The rearrangement uses TRBV29-1 and TRBJ2-1, with 12 bases aligning to TRBD2. The CDR3 runs to 14 residues. Trimming removed 4 bases from V and 9 bases from J; junction bases left unmatched: 7. In germline, CDR1 is SQVTM, CDR2 ANQGSEA. The CDR3 DNA reads as TGCAGCGTTGGCAAACTAGCGGGAGGCGGTGAGCAGTTCTTC. The encoded protein is CSVGKLAGGGEQFF.

V usage is TRBV5-6 and J usage is TRBJ2-5; D assignment may be TRBD1 or TRBD2 (5 bases each). Trimming left V 5 bases short and J 4 bases short, with 18 bases between. CDR3 length: 15 amino acids. Germline V lookup: CDR1 SGHDT, CDR2 YYEEEE. The CDR3 sequence is CASRGGGWDAETQYF. The CDR3 DNA sequence: TGTGCCAGCAGGGGTGGGGGTTGGGACGCAGAGACCCAGTACTTC.

V is TRBV19 and J is TRBJ1-5; TRBD1 might be the D (5 bases). This CDR3 is 16 amino acids long. V was clipped by 3 bases and J by 3 bases, with 15 bases between them. Germline CDR1 and CDR2: LNHDA and SQIVND (reference sequence). The CDR3 reads CASSIGTSIANQPQHF. CDR3 nucleotides: TGTGCCAGTAGTATCGGGACGTCGATCGCCAATCAGCCCCAGCATTTT.

The chain recombines TRBV18 with TRBJ1-1; 10 bases are shared with TRBD1. The CDR3 has 13 residues. Germline loops: CDR1 KGHSH, CDR2 LQKENI. V lost 4 bases, J lost 7 bases, and 3 bases stayed unmatched. Here the CDR3 reads CASSRQGANEAFF. For the CDR3, the DNA is TGTGCCAGCTCACGACAGGGGGCTAATGAAGCTTTCTTT.

The V call is TRBV30, the J call TRBJ1-1, with TRBD1 matching 7 bases. This CDR3 has 15 amino acids. CDR1 is GTSNPN and CDR2 is SVGIG in the germline V gene (reference sequence). The V segment lost 3 bases and the J segment 0 bases; nucleotides outside the gene matches: 7. CDR3 sequence reads: CAWSPRGGVNTEAFF. The CDR3 DNA is TGTGCCTGGAGCCCCAGGGGGGGGGTGAACACTGAAGCTTTCTTT.

The rearrangement links TRBV6-2 or TRBV6-3 to TRBJ2-7; no clear D gene. V lost 4 bases to trimming and J lost 2 bases, with 3 bases between them. Germline CDR1 is MNHEY and CDR2 is SVGEGT. The CDR3 has 11 residues. The CDR3, as DNA: TGTGCCAGCAGTTCCCCCTACGAGCAGTACTTC. This codes for CASSSPYEQYF.

This clone was detected a few times. V is TRBV6-1 and J is TRBJ2-5; D is possibly TRBD1 (6 bases). CDR1 MNHNS and CDR2 SASEGT come from the germline V gene. The CDR3 covers 16 residues. V was shortened by 4 bases and J by 2 bases, with 17 bases between the two germline ends. The CDR3 nucleotides are TGTGCCAGCAGTGCCGGGACACAATCTAAACAAGAGACCCAGTACTTC. It is translated as CASSAGTQSKQETQYF.

V and J are TRBV5-1 and TRBJ2-7; 14 positions agree with TRBD2. The germline V gene has CDR1 SGHRS and CDR2 YFSETQ. This CDR3 has 15 residues. The V gene end was trimmed by 4 bases and the J gene end by 3 bases; junction bases not matched to a gene: 3. CDR3 sequence (DNA): TGCGCCAGCAGCGTGGGACTAGCGGGAGTCTACGAGCAGTACTTC. Its protein is CASSVGLAGVYEQYF.

The table lists this clone with a few counts. The chain has TRBV2 and TRBJ1-3, with D unresolved. Looked up from germline, CDR1 is SNHLY and CDR2 is FYNNEI. Deletions cut 8 bases from V and 0 bases from J, with 8 bases between. The length of the CDR3 is 13 residues. Here the CDR3 DNA reads TGTGCCAGCGAGGAGGACTCTGGAAACACCATATATTTT. It translates to CASEEDSGNTIYF. Together with reference TRBV2 and TRBJ1-3, the CDR3 gives the full variable domain: EPEVTQTPSHQVTQMGQEVILRCVPISNHLYFYWYRQILGQKVEFLVSFYNNEISEKSEIFDDQFSVERPDGSNFTLKIRSTKLEDSAMYFCASEEDSGNTIYFGEGSWLTVV.

The chain couples TRBV27 to TRBJ1-5; 7 nucleotides match TRBD1. Germline V gene data show CDR1 as MNHEY and CDR2 as SMNVEV (reference sequence). Trimming removed 6 bases from V and 3 bases from J; junction bases left unmatched: 5. The CDR3 loop spans 14 amino acids. The CDR3 region has the DNA TGTGCCAGCAGGCGACAGGGCGACAATCAGCCCCAGCATTTT. This translates into CASRRQGDNQPQHF.